These T cell receptor beta chains were read from a single sample in a study of blood T cell repertoires in COVID-19. Sequenced by immunoSEQ multiplex PCR; TCRdb stores in-frame clones only, minus some. This sample yields some 69,000 clones, of which roughly 89% are seen a single time; about 4.9% belongs to the top ten. The sequenced sample was peripheral blood. These receptors were collected from a woman aged 45-65 years with active COVID-19. Both conserved end residues are part of each CDR3. The order of the fields is J gene, V gene, D gene, clone size, CDR3 DNA, CDR3 protein. The D gene is left open where the match is weak. The size field is filled for only some rows; it gives once, few, many or a size class.

J: TRBJ2-1; V: TRBV5-5; D: TRBD2; size: .; DNA: TGTGCCAGCAGCCCCAAGCCCGGGACTAGCGTATACAATGAGCAGTTCTTC; CDR3: CASSPKPGTSVYNEQFF
J: TRBJ2-7; V: TRBV30; D: TRBD1; size: .; DNA: TGTGCCTGGAGCGGTGGGACAGACCTCGAGCAGTACTTC; CDR3: CAWSGGTDLEQYF
J: TRBJ2-2; V: TRBV3-1/TRBV3-2; D: TRBD2; size: .; DNA: TGTGCCAGCAGGCTAGGACTAGCGGGAGCCGGGGAGCTGTTTTTT; CDR3: CASRLGLAGAGELFF
J: TRBJ2-3; V: TRBV24-1; D: TRBD2; size: .; DNA: TGTGCCACCAGTGACTCGGGACTAGCGGGAGGGTTCACAGATACGCAGTATTTT; CDR3: CATSDSGLAGGFTDTQYF
J: TRBJ2-6; V: TRBV7-3; D: .; size: .; DNA: TGTGCCAGCAGCTCCGCCAGCGTCTCTGGGGCCAACGTCCTGACTTTC; CDR3: CASSSASVSGANVLTF
J: TRBJ2-3; V: TRBV11-2; D: TRBD1; size: .; DNA: TGTGCCAGCAGGACGATCCGGGACAGCCACACAGATACGCAGTATTTT; CDR3: CASRTIRDSHTDTQYF
J: TRBJ2-1; V: TRBV7-3; D: .; size: .; DNA: TGTGCCAGCAGTCCAGGGTCTGGTGAGCAGTTCTTC; CDR3: CASSPGSGEQFF
J: TRBJ1-5; V: TRBV29-1; D: .; size: .; DNA: TGCAGCGTTGGTTCGGGCAATCAGCCCCAGCATTTT; CDR3: CSVGSGNQPQHF
J: TRBJ2-3; V: TRBV7-9; D: .; size: .; DNA: TGTGCCAGCAGCTTAGGAGCTTGGAGGGGCACAGATACGCAGTATTTT; CDR3: CASSLGAWRGTDTQYF
J: TRBJ2-3; V: TRBV5-5; D: .; size: .; DNA: TGTGCCAGCAGCATGACAGGTCTCACCCAAATAAAGGAGGATACGCAGTATTTT; CDR3: CASSMTGLTQIKEDTQYF
J: TRBJ1-6; V: TRBV5-1; D: TRBD1; size: .; DNA: TGCGCCAGCAGCTTGGAGGGGGACAGCCCTTACTTT; CDR3: CASSLEGDSPYF
J: TRBJ2-2; V: TRBV9; D: .; size: once; DNA: TGTGCCAGCAGCGTAGGTGGAGGTGGAAACACCGGGGAGCTGTTTTTT; CDR3: CASSVGGGGNTGELFF
J: TRBJ1-5; V: TRBV23-1; D: TRBD1; size: .; DNA: TGCGCCAGCAGTCAACTTCCCGGGACAGGGACTATAGGGTGCAATCAGCCCCAGCATTTT; CDR3: CASSQLPGTGTIGCNQPQHF
J: TRBJ2-1; V: TRBV30; D: .; size: .; DNA: TGTGCCTGGACGGTTGGGAGCTACAATGAGCAGTTCTTC; CDR3: CAWTVGSYNEQFF
J: TRBJ2-7; V: TRBV9; D: .; size: .; DNA: TGTGCCAGCAGCGTAGCCGTGGGGGGTTTTTACGAGCAGTACTTC; CDR3: CASSVAVGGFYEQYF
J: TRBJ2-1; V: TRBV2; D: TRBD1; size: .; DNA: TGTGCCAGCAGGGAAGCGTTGGACAGGGGTGGGAATGAGCAGTTCTTC; CDR3: CASREALDRGGNEQFF
J: TRBJ1-4; V: TRBV10-3; D: TRBD1; size: .; DNA: TGTGCCATCAGTGGGGGACAGGGGGATGAAAAACTGTTTTTT; CDR3: CAISGGQGDEKLFF
J: TRBJ2-7; V: TRBV9; D: .; size: .; DNA: TGTGCCAGCAGCAGAGCTTCTTTCAACGAGCAGTACTTC; CDR3: CASSRASFNEQYF
J: TRBJ2-3; V: TRBV9; D: TRBD2; size: .; DNA: TGTGCCAGCAGCGTTAGCGGGAGTTTGCGCGATACGCAGTATTTT; CDR3: CASSVSGSLRDTQYF
J: TRBJ2-1; V: TRBV2; D: TRBD1; size: .; DNA: TGTGCCAGCGGGGGACAGCACTCCTACAATGAGCAGTTCTTC; CDR3: CASGGQHSYNEQFF
J: TRBJ2-5; V: TRBV30; D: .; size: .; DNA: TGTGCCTGGGGACGCCAGGGCGGTCGAGAGACCCAGTACTTC; CDR3: CAWGRQGGRETQYF
J: TRBJ2-7; V: TRBV20-1; D: TRBD2; size: .; DNA: TGCAGTGCTAGTCGCCTAGCGGGCCTCTACGAGCAGTACTTC; CDR3: CSASRLAGLYEQYF
J: TRBJ2-5; V: TRBV19; D: TRBD1; size: .; DNA: TGTGCCAGTACACCGAGGTCGCAGGGGGAGGAGACCCAGTACTTC; CDR3: CASTPRSQGEETQYF
J: TRBJ2-3; V: TRBV9; D: TRBD2; size: once; DNA: TGTGCCAGCAGCGTAGAGGGGGGAGCGGGAGGCCGCACAGATACGCAGTATTTT; CDR3: CASSVEGGAGGRTDTQYF
J: TRBJ2-1; V: TRBV7-3; D: TRBD1; size: .; DNA: TGTGCCAGCAGCTCCGGGACAGGGGCAAGAGAGCAGTTCTTC; CDR3: CASSSGTGAREQFF
J: TRBJ1-1; V: TRBV25-1; D: TRBD1; size: once; DNA: TGTGCCAGCAGTGACGCAGGGACAGGTGACACTGAAGCTTTCTTT; CDR3: CASSDAGTGDTEAFF
J: TRBJ2-1; V: TRBV27; D: .; size: .; DNA: TGTGCCAGCAGCAGCCTGGCGGAGTACAATGAGCAGTTCTTC; CDR3: CASSSLAEYNEQFF
J: TRBJ2-3; V: TRBV18; D: TRBD2; size: .; DNA: TGTGCCAGCTCACCCCGGACTAGCGGGAGGGCCGGCACAGATACGCAGTATTTT; CDR3: CASSPRTSGRAGTDTQYF
J: TRBJ1-5; V: TRBV23-1; D: TRBD1; size: .; DNA: TGCGCCAGCAACAAAAAGGAAGGGGACAGGGGGCATCAGCCCCAGCATTTT; CDR3: CASNKKEGDRGHQPQHF
J: TRBJ2-1; V: TRBV11-3; D: TRBD2; size: .; DNA: TGTGCCAGCAGCCCCGGGGGGACTGGAGGCCTGAGCTCCTACAATGAGCAGTTCTTC; CDR3: CASSPGGTGGLSSYNEQFF